A single sample gave rise to the 14 T cell receptor beta chains below, sequenced in a study of T cells in Graves' hyperthyroidism and ophthalmopathy. Template material for amplifying TCR beta CDR3 regions consisted of RNA transcripts. Primed by the HTBI set, a first-round RT-PCR was run on the TCR CDR3. MiXCR, run by TCRdb on the multiplex PCR reads, gives a single entry per CDR3 protein. The sample lists around 520,000 distinct CDR3 sequences, around a quarter occurring once. The sample comprised blood. The receptors come from a woman between 25 and 40 years old with Graves' ophthalmopathy.

The chain is built from TRBV12-3 or TRBV12-4 and TRBJ2-5, with D maybe TRBD2 (5 bases). Between the trimmed V and J ends, which lost 1 base and 2 bases, there was a span of 11 bases. CDR3 length: 15 residues. Here the CDR3 reads CASSLVGPGQETQYF. CDR3 nucleotides: TGTGCCAGCAGTTTAGTTGGCCCGGGGCAAGAGACCCAGTACTTC.

The V gene is TRBV4-1, the J gene TRBJ2-7; 7 bases fit TRBD2. Germline CDR1 MGHRA, CDR2 YSYEKL. V lost 3 bases to trimming and J lost 0 bases; unmatched junction nucleotides: 8. This CDR3 comprises 16 residues. CDR3 nucleotides: TGCGCCAGCAGCCACCTCCTAGCGGTCAGCTCCTACGAGCAGTACTTC. It codes for CASSHLLAVSSYEQYF.

V usage is TRBV5-1 and J usage is TRBJ1-1; the D gene is possibly TRBD1 (5 bases). CDR3 length: 16 residues. The ends were cut back, 0 bases at V and 2 bases at J, with 14 bases in the middle. CDR1 SGHRS and CDR2 YFSETQ come from the germline V gene. CDR3 protein: CASSLALGGVNTEAFF. The CDR3, as DNA: TGCGCCAGCAGCTTGGCCCTTGGAGGGGTAAACACTGAAGCTTTCTTT.

The sample holds a few counts of this clonotype. The chain carries TRBV6-5 and TRBJ1-1; possibly TRBD1 for D (5 bases). Looked up from germline, CDR1 is MNHEY and CDR2 is SVGAGI. V lost 0 bases, J lost 6 bases, and 8 bases lay in between. The CDR3 is 13 amino acids. The CDR3 sequence: CASSYSSGPEAFF. The CDR3 DNA sequence: TGTGCCAGCAGTTACTCGTCGGGGCCTGAAGCTTTCTTT.

There are many counts of this clonotype. The V gene is TRBV6-5, the J gene TRBJ2-7; D not resolved. The CDR3 loop spans 14 amino acids. Trimming removed 0 bases at V and 3 bases at J, with 9 bases between. Germline values: CDR1 MNHEY, CDR2 SVGAGI. DNA of the CDR3: TGTGCCAGCAGTTACTCTGAAGAGGACTACGAGCAGTACTTC. Translation: CASSYSEEDYEQYF.

This clonotype was counted at least ten times. The V and J genes are TRBV20-1 and TRBJ1-5, with 7 positions matching TRBD1. Germline CDR1 DFQATT, CDR2 SNEGSKA (reference sequence). The J segment lost 3 bases and the V segment lost 6 bases, leaving 11 bases of the junction unmatched. The CDR3 length is 15 residues. CDR3: CSAPNSGTDNQPQHF. In nucleotides, the CDR3 is TGCAGTGCACCCAACAGCGGGACAGACAATCAGCCCCAGCATTTT.

V is TRBV7-2 and J is TRBJ2-7, with no clear D. V shed 5 bases and J shed 6 bases, with 14 bases lying between them. Germline V gene lookup returns CDR1 SGHTA and CDR2 FQGNSA. The CDR3 contains 13 residues. CDR3 in DNA: TGTGCCAGCAGCCCCTTCATTGCTTTCGAGCAGTACTTC. It specifies CASSPFIAFEQYF. Full variable domain (remainder filled in from reference TRBV7-2 and TRBJ2-7): GAGVSQSPSNKVTEKGKDVELRCDPISGHTALYWYRQSLGQGLEFLIYFQGNSAPDKSGLPSDRFSAERTGGSVSTLTIQRTQQEDSAVYLCASSPFIAFEQYFGPGTRLTVT.

This clonotype was seen many times. The gene calls are TRBV18 and TRBJ1-1; D unresolved. Trimming removed 4 bases at V and 3 bases at J, with 12 bases between. The germline V gene encodes CDR1 KGHSH and CDR2 LQKENI. This CDR3 is 14 amino acids long. The CDR3 DNA is TGTGCCAGCTCACGGTACTTCGAGGACACTGAAGCTTTCTTT. Protein: CASSRYFEDTEAFF.

The chain combines TRBV27 with TRBJ2-7; D not certain. V lost 2 bases, J lost 2 bases, and 13 bases lay in between. Germline assignment: CDR1 MNHEY and CDR2 SMNVEV (reference sequence). The CDR3 contains 15 residues. For the CDR3, the DNA is TGTGCCAGCAGTTTAATTTACGGAAATCCCTACGAGCAGTACTTC. It specifies CASSLIYGNPYEQYF.

The rearrangement uses TRBV10-2 and TRBJ1-1; a possible D gene is TRBD1 (5 bases). The CDR3 totals 11 residues. Germline CDR1 WSHSY, CDR2 SAAADI. V shed 7 bases and J shed 8 bases, with 11 bases lying between them. The CDR3 region is CASKGREEAFF. Written as DNA, the CDR3 is TGCGCCAGCAAGGGGAGAGAGGAAGCTTTCTTT.

This clonotype occurred many times. The rearrangement uses TRBV5-4 and TRBJ1-2; D gene unclear. The CDR3 loop spans 14 amino acids. CDR1 and CDR2 (germline): SGHNT, YYREEE (reference sequence). V was trimmed by 0 bases and J by 4 bases, leaving 10 bases between them. CDR3 protein: CASSLAGSAYGYTF. DNA of the CDR3: TGTGCCAGCAGCTTGGCCGGCTCAGCCTATGGCTACACCTTC.

The chain carries TRBV11-3 and TRBJ1-1; TRBD1 is a possible D gene (5 bases). Germline V CDR1 and CDR2: SGHNT, YENEEA. This CDR3 has 12 amino acids. V was clipped by 5 bases and J by 8 bases, with 12 bases between them. The DNA for the CDR3 is TGTGCCAGCAGCACGGGGACCGAGGAAGCTTTCTTT. As protein: CASSTGTEEAFF.

For this clonotype: A much more abundant neighbour one base away suggests this may be a read error. The gene calls are TRBV6-4 and TRBJ2-2, with TRBD1 matching over 9 bases. The CDR3 loop spans 17 amino acids. With 5 bases clipped from V and 4 bases from J, the junction kept 11 bases outside the gene matches. Germline V gene sequence: CDR1 MRHNA, CDR2 SNTAGT. The CDR3 nucleotides read TGTGCCAGCAGTCACGTGGGTGCGGGACAGGGCACCGGGGAGCTGTTTTTT. It yields the protein CASSHVGAGQGTGELFF.

Ten or more counts support this clonotype. The chain carries TRBV7-2 and TRBJ2-4; TRBD2 matches at 9 bases. The CDR3 has 17 amino acids. The germline CDR1 and CDR2 sequences are SGHTA and FQGNSA. With 5 bases clipped from V and 6 bases from J, the junction kept 14 bases outside the gene matches. In nucleotides, the CDR3 is TGTGCCAGCAGCCCCAGTGGACCGGGACTAGCTACAAACATTCAGTACTTC. It translates to CASSPSGPGLATNIQYF. Full variable domain (rest looked up from reference TRBV7-2 and TRBJ2-4): GAGVSQSPSNKVTEKGKDVELRCDPISGHTALYWYRQSLGQGLEFLIYFQGNSAPDKSGLPSDRFSAERTGGSVSTLTIQRTQQEDSAVYLCASSPSGPGLATNIQYFGAGTRLSVL.